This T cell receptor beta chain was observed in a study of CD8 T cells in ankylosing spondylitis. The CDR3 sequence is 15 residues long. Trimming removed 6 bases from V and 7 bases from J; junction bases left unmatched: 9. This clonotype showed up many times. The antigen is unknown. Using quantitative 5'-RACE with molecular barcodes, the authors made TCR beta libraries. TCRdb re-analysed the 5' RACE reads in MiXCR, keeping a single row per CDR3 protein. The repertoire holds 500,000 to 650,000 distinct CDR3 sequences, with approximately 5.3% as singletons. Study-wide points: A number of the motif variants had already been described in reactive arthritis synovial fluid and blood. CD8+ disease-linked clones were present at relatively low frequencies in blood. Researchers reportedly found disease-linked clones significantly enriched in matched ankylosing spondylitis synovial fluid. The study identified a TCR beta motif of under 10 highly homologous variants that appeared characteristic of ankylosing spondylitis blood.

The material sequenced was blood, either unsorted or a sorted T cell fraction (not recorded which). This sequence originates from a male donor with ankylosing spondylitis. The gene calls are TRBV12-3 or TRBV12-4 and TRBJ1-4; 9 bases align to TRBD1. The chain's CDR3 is CASSRPGQGGEKLFF. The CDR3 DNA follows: TGTGCCAGCAGCCGTCCGGGACAGGGAGGTGAAAAACTGTTTTTT.